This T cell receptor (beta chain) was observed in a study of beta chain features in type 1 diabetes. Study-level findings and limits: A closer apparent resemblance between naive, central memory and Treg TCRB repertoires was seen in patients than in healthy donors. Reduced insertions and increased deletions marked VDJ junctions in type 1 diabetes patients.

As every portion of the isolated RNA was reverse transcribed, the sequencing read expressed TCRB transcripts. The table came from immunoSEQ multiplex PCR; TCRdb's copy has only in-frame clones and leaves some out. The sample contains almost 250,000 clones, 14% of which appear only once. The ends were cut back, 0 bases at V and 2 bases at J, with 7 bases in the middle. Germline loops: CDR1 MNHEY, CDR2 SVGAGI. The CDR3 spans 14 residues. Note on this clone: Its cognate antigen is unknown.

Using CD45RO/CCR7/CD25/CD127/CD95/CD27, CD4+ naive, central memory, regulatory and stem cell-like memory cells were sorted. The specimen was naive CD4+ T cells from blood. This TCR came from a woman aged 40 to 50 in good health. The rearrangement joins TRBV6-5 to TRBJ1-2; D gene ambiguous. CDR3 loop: CASSYSTRNYGYTF. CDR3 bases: TGTGCCAGCAGTTACTCGACAAGAAACTATGGCTACACCTTC.